What follows are 5 T cell receptor beta chains derived from one specimen sequenced in a study of regulatory T cells in long-lasting Graves disease. Sample time point: persistent/refractory GD, antithyroid drugs over 5 years with positive TRAb. Scientists built the TCR library using RNA that was extracted from PBMCs. Building of the TCR beta libraries involved iRepertoire HTBI primers and Arm-PCR of CDR3 regions. TCRdb independently ran MiXCR on the multiplex PCR reads; one entry per CDR3 protein. The sample consists of a few hundred thousand distinct CDR3 sequences, roughly a quarter of them appearing once. This specimen consisted of peripheral blood mononuclear cells (PBMCs), obtained when the disease was refractory, from a patient treated with antithyroid drugs. Receptor source: a female donor with Graves disease.

The rearrangement uses TRBV13 and TRBJ1-5, with D perhaps TRBD1 (5 bases). The CDR3 extends over 17 amino acids. V was clipped by 3 bases and J by 0 bases, with 15 bases between them. Per the germline V gene, CDR1 is PRHDT and CDR2 is FYEKMQ (reference sequence). The CDR3 DNA sequence: TGTGCCAGCAGCTTTTCCGGGGGAGATTATAGCAATCAGCCCCAGCATTTT. It specifies CASSFSGGDYSNQPQHF.

With regard to this clonotype: It may be a read error: a sequence one base away is much more abundant. The CDR3 does not close with the conserved phenylalanine or tryptophan, likely indicating a read error. This chain connects TRBV20-1 to TRBJ1-1; 9 nucleotides match TRBD1. J gave up 1 base and V 5 bases, and 5 bases lay outside the gene matches. CDR1 is DFQATT and CDR2 is SNEGSKA in the germline V gene (reference sequence). The CDR3 covers 14 residues. The CDR3 coding sequence is TGCAGTGCTCGGACAGGGGCGAAGAACACTGAAGCTTTCCTT. Residues: CSARTGAKNTEAFL.

In DNA, the CDR3 is TGTGCCAGCAGCATACAAAACACTGAAGCTTTCTTT. The encoded protein is CASSIQNTEAFF. This chain connects TRBV7-9 to TRBJ1-1; D is undetermined. The CDR3 consists of 12 residues. V dropped 5 bases and J dropped 2 bases, with 6 bases sitting between them. Germline values: CDR1 SEHNR, CDR2 FQNEAQ (reference sequence). The entire variable domain, with the rest obtained from reference TRBV7-9 and TRBJ1-1, is as follows: DTGVSQNPRHKITKRGQNVTFRCDPISEHNRLYWYRQTLGQGPEFLTYFQNEAQLEKSRLLSDRFSAERPKGSFSTLEIQRTEQGDSAMYLCASSIQNTEAFFGQGTRLTVV.

V and J are TRBV5-6 and TRBJ2-7; tentative D call: TRBD2 (5 bases). Per the germline V gene, CDR1 is SGHDT and CDR2 is YYEEEE. Trimming shortened V by 4 bases and J by 6 bases, and 14 bases separated the two germline ends. This CDR3 has 13 residues. The CDR3 DNA sequence: TGTGCCAGCAGCATGGGCCCACGGGGCGAGCAGTACTTC. It specifies CASSMGPRGEQYF. The full variable domain, rest sourced from reference TRBV5-6 and TRBJ2-7, is DAGVTQSPTHLIKTRGQQVTLRCSPKSGHDTVSWYQQALGQGPQFIFQYYEEEERQRGNFPDRFSGHQFPNYSSELNVNALLLGDSALYLCASSMGPRGEQYFGPGTRLTVT.

Comment on this clonotype: A read error is possible here, since a much larger clone lies one base away. The chain recombines TRBV2 with TRBJ1-2; D remains unclear. V gave up 8 bases and J gave up 4 bases, with 8 bases separating them. Germline-derived CDR1 and CDR2 are SNHLY and FYNNEI. The CDR3 spans 11 residues. The CDR3 coding sequence is TGTGCCAGCGGTCTAGCCTATGGCTACACCTTC. Translating gives CASGLAYGYTF.